This T cell receptor (beta chain) is drawn from a study of PD-L1 blockade in urothelial cancer. Study-level background: Patients' histories included 0 to 3 prior chemotherapy regimens. General study findings and limits: Patients with durable benefit had greater blood expansion of tumor-associated TCR clones 3 weeks into treatment.

The junction had 6 bases not matched to a gene; V was cut back by 6 bases and J by 6 bases. The CDR3 consists of 15 residues. Germline-derived CDR1 and CDR2 are LNHDA and SQIVND (reference sequence). The time point is: peripheral blood 6 weeks after treatment start. About this clone itself: Its antigen is unknown.

Measured with immunoSEQ multiplex PCR; TCRdb has only the in-frame clones, and not every one. The sample holds some 48,000 clones; approximately 86% are singletons and the top ten take around 9.3%. The sequencing used PBMCs, collected around atezolizumab (anti-PD-L1) treatment. This TCR was recovered from a man between 60 and 75 years old with urothelial cancer. The chain couples TRBV19 to TRBJ2-3, with TRBD2 matching over 13 bases. CDR3 bases: TGTGCCAGTAGCACTAGCGGGGGGGCCATCGATACGCAGTATTTT. Protein: CASSTSGGAIDTQYF.